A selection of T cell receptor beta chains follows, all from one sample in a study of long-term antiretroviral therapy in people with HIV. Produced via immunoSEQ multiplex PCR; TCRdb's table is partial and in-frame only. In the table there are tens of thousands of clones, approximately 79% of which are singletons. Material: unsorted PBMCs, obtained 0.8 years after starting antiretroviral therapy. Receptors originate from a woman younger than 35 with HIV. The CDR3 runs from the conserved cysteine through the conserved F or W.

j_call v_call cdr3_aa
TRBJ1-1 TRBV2 CATNSRTGGAEAFF
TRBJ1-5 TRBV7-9 CASRKGVGGNQPQHF
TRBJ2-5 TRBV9 CASSLTGEETQYF
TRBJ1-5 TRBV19 CASSIWGQGDQPQHF
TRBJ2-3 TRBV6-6 CASSLGRADTQYF
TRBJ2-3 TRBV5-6 CASGSGVTDTQYF
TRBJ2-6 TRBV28 CASSSGVNGANVLTF
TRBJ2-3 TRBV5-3 CARSLDRVTDTQYF
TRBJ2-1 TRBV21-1 CASTRTLGGGVSNEQFF
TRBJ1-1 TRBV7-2 CASSLVGQGAAEAFF
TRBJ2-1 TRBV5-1 CASSSQVSSYNEQFF
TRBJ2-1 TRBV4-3 CASRYRTSGSDEQFF
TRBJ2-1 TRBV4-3 CASSHSSTRYDEQFF
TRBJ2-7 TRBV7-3 CASSLPDRLNLYF
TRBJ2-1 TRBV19 CASSSGYSYSYNEQFF
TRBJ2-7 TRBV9 CASSVFGSFNEQYF
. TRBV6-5 CASSYTPSYEQYF
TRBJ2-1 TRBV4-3 CASSQGISLGGEQFF
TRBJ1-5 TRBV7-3 CASSLIHSRDSNQPQHF
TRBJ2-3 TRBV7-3 CASSLLGYSADTQYF
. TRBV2 CASSRQDYEQYF
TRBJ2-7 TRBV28 CASSVPMGTGTYEQYF
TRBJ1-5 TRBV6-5 CASSFGGDQPQHF
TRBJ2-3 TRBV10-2 CASGTSGRTDTQYF
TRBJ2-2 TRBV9 CASSVEARLAGVDTGELFF
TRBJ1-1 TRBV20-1 CSAEGWREAFF
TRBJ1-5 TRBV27 CASSHDQQGSNQPQHF
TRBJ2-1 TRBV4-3 CASSQDGTSGMDEQFF